Each of the 20 T cell receptor beta chains below was sequenced from the same sample in a study of T cells after yellow fever vaccination. TCRdb ran MiXCR on the 5' RACE reads and lists one entry per CDR3 protein. The sample includes fewer than 450,000 distinct CDR3 sequences, less than 9.5% of them seen just once. The sample here was PBMCs, taken roughly 47 days after the first yellow fever vaccination. The receptor set was obtained from a man aged 18 to 30 who received the YFV17D yellow fever vaccine.

This clonotype was picked up a small number of times. The chain recombines TRBV10-3 with TRBJ2-3; D unresolved. V was shortened by 7 bases and J by 0 bases, with 5 bases between the two germline ends. Germline CDR1 is ENHRY and CDR2 is SYGVKD. CDR3 length: 12 amino acids. CDR3 sequence: CAITTSTDTQYF. DNA for the CDR3: TGTGCCATCACCACTAGCACAGATACGCAGTATTTT.

There are a few counts of this clonotype. The gene calls are TRBV10-3 and TRBJ1-1; D might be TRBD1 (6 bases). Germline V gene data show CDR1 as ENHRY and CDR2 as SYGVKD. This CDR3 has 14 residues. V shed 6 bases and J shed 1 base, with 12 bases lying between them. For the CDR3, the DNA is TGTGCCATCAGCGACCTGACAGGGAACACTGAAGCTTTCTTT. This translates into CAISDLTGNTEAFF.

CDR3 sequence: CASSTSGSTDTQYF. CDR3 DNA: TGCGCCAGCAGCACGTCGGGCAGCACAGATACGCAGTATTTT. The chain combines TRBV5-1 with TRBJ2-3; D is unclear. The CDR3 has 14 residues. Trimming took 4 bases from V and 0 from J, leaving 9 bases between them. The germline gives CDR1 SGHRS, CDR2 YFSETQ.

The sample holds a few counts of this clonotype. V usage is TRBV12-3 or TRBV12-4 and J usage is TRBJ2-1; the D gene is possibly TRBD1 (6 bases). The CDR3 sequence is 14 residues long. The V end lost 6 bases, the J end lost 3 bases, and 12 bases lay between the germline ends. The CDR3 spells CASRQGIGYNEQFF. Here the CDR3 DNA reads TGTGCCAGCAGGCAGGGGATTGGCTACAATGAGCAGTTCTTC.

The chain uses TRBV4-2 and TRBJ2-7; D possibly matches TRBD1 or TRBD2 (5 bases each). Trimming shortened V by 4 bases and J by 2 bases, and 18 bases separated the two germline ends. Germline V CDR1 and CDR2: LGHNA, YNFKEQ. The CDR3 length is 16 residues. The CDR3 reads CASSRTSRTTTYEQYF. The CDR3 DNA sequence: TGTGCCAGCAGCCGGACTTCTAGGACAACGACCTACGAGCAGTACTTC.

The chain employs TRBV6-1 and TRBJ2-3; no reliable D call. Trimming removed 8 bases from V and 0 bases from J, with 15 bases in between. The germline V gene encodes CDR1 MNHNS and CDR2 SASEGT. This CDR3 is built from 15 residues. The CDR3 region is CASGNQYYSTDTQYF. The CDR3, as DNA: TGTGCCAGCGGAAATCAGTATTATAGCACAGATACGCAGTATTTT.

The V and J genes are TRBV7-9 and TRBJ2-5; D gene uncertain. The V gene lost 5 bases and the J gene lost 7 bases, with 8 bases spanning the gap. Germline V gene sequence: CDR1 SEHNR, CDR2 FQNEAQ (reference sequence). The CDR3 loop spans 11 amino acids. The CDR3 DNA is TGTGCCAGCAGCCGCCCGGGGACCCAGTACTTC. Amino acid sequence: CASSRPGTQYF.

This clonotype was counted ten times or more. The V and J genes are TRBV7-9 and TRBJ2-1; perhaps D is TRBD1 or TRBD2 (5 bases each). The CDR3 length is 17 residues. The germline gives CDR1 SEHNR, CDR2 FQNEAQ (reference sequence). Trimming took off 5 bases at V and 4 bases at J, with 21 bases between the two ends. The CDR3 here is CASSPSFLGAKYNEQFF. DNA of the CDR3: TGTGCCAGCAGCCCATCCTTTCTCGGGGCGAAATACAATGAGCAGTTCTTC.

The genes are TRBV5-1 and TRBJ2-1, with a tentative D call TRBD2 (6 bases). Germline V gene data show CDR1 as SGHRS and CDR2 as YFSETQ. This CDR3 comprises 15 residues. Trimming took 0 bases from V and 3 from J, leaving 10 bases between them. CDR3 region: CASSLEAGFYNEQFF. The CDR3 DNA sequence: TGCGCCAGCAGCTTGGAGGCGGGATTCTACAATGAGCAGTTCTTC. Filled out from reference TRBV5-1 and TRBJ2-1, the complete variable domain reads KAGVTQTPRYLIKTRGQQVTLSCSPISGHRSVSWYQQTPGQGLQFLFEYFSETQRNKGNFPGRFSGRQFSNSRSEMNVSTLELGDSALYLCASSLEAGFYNEQFFGPGTRLTVL.

This clonotype appeared a few times. This chain connects TRBV5-4 to TRBJ2-3; the D gene is possibly TRBD1 (5 bases). The CDR3 is made up of 15 amino acids. Germline CDR1 SGHNT, CDR2 YYREEE (reference sequence). V gave up 0 bases and J gave up 6 bases, with 14 bases separating them. The CDR3 here is CASSLGPGSVDTQYF. For the CDR3, the DNA is TGTGCCAGCAGCTTGGGGCCAGGGTCGGTGGATACGCAGTATTTT.

The chain combines TRBV24-1 with TRBJ1-2; TRBD1 is a possible D gene (6 bases). Trimming pared 2 bases from V and 5 bases from J, leaving 11 bases between. The CDR3 contains 14 residues. Germline V gene sequence: CDR1 KGHDR, CDR2 SFDVKD. CDR3 residues: CATSDSQTGYGYTF. CDR3 in DNA: TGTGCCACCAGTGATTCCCAGACAGGATATGGCTACACCTTC.

This clonotype showed up just a few times. The CDR3 loop is CASSLYSGGANEQFF. The CDR3 region has the DNA TGTGCCAGCAGTTTATATAGCGGGGGGGCCAATGAGCAGTTCTTC. The chain has TRBV12-3 or TRBV12-4 and TRBJ2-1; TRBD2 matches at 11 bases. The CDR3 has 15 residues. The trim removed 2 bases at V and 6 bases at J, leaving 3 bases unmatched.

This clonotype was seen a handful of times. The rearrangement uses TRBV6-5 and TRBJ1-1; 10 bases line up with TRBD1. Trimming cost V 4 bases and J 3 bases; bases outside gene matches: 5. CDR3 size: 15 residues. Germline CDR1 is MNHEY and CDR2 is SVGAGI. In nucleotides, the CDR3 is TGTGCCAGCAGTTCACCCGGACAGGGGGACACTGAAGCTTTCTTT. This sequence encodes CASSSPGQGDTEAFF.

This clonotype has a count of ten or more. The rearrangement joins TRBV5-1 to TRBJ2-3, with TRBD1 matching over 9 bases. The CDR3 length is 16 residues. V dropped 2 bases and J dropped 3; count of bases not matched to a gene: 7. Germline values: CDR1 SGHRS, CDR2 YFSETQ. CDR3 DNA sequence: TGCGCCAGCAGCTTAGGACAGGGGTTATCGACAGATACGCAGTATTTT. It yields the protein CASSLGQGLSTDTQYF.

The rearrangement links TRBV4-1 to TRBJ1-5; tentatively, D is TRBD1 (5 bases). The CDR3 covers 15 residues. V lost 5 bases to trimming and J lost 0 bases, with 11 bases between them. Germline V CDR1 and CDR2: MGHRA, YSYEKL. The DNA for the CDR3 is TGCGCCAGCAGCGTCCGAGGGGTTAGCAATCAGCCCCAGCATTTT. Translated, it gives CASSVRGVSNQPQHF.

The rearrangement joins TRBV20-1 to TRBJ1-5; D is uncertain. This CDR3 has 16 residues. The V and J ends lost 0 bases and 6 bases respectively, with 18 bases between them. Germline V gene sequence: CDR1 DFQATT, CDR2 SNEGSKA (reference sequence). CDR3 sequence (DNA): TGCAGTGCTAGAGATCCTGGCCCGGGAGGGATTCAGCCCCAGCATTTT. Amino acids: CSARDPGPGGIQPQHF.

The rearrangement links TRBV7-8 to TRBJ2-3; TRBD1 agrees at 8 bases. Germline CDR1 SGHVS, CDR2 FQNEAQ. The CDR3 is 15 residues long. The CDR3 region has the DNA TGTGCTAGCCGCCCGTGGGGACAGGGCACAGATACGCAGTATTTT. This codes for CASRPWGQGTDTQYF. Supplemented by reference TRBV7-8 and TRBJ2-3, the full variable domain reads GAGVSQSPRYKVAKRGQDVALRCDPISGHVSLFWYQQALGQGPEFLTYFQNEAQLDKSGLPSDRFFAERPEGSVSTLKIQRTQQEDSAVYLCASRPWGQGTDTQYFGPGTRLTVL.

This clonotype was seen ten or more times. The CDR3 DNA sequence: TGTGCCAGCAGCTTAGATCAGGGACCTTACAATGAGCAGTTCTTC. This encodes CASSLDQGPYNEQFF. The gene calls are TRBV7-9 and TRBJ2-1; D is tentatively TRBD1 or TRBD2 (5 bases each). The CDR3 spans 15 residues. Germline V lookup: CDR1 SEHNR, CDR2 FQNEAQ (reference sequence). With 1 base removed from V and 4 bases from J, the gap between germline ends came to 11 bases.

The table lists this clonotype with many counts. The V call is TRBV20-1, the J call TRBJ2-5, with a tentative D call TRBD2 (6 bases). This CDR3 has 13 residues. The V gene's germline CDR1 is DFQATT and CDR2 SNEGSKA (reference sequence). Trimming removed 5 bases at V and 5 bases at J, with 15 bases between. The CDR3 region is CSAPPLARETQYF. CDR3 DNA: TGCAGTGCTCCACCCCTAGCGCGGGAGACCCAGTACTTC.

There are a few counts of this clonotype. The chain links TRBV29-1 to TRBJ2-5, with D perhaps TRBD1 (5 bases). Germline CDR1 is SQVTM and CDR2 is ANQGSEA. Deletions cut 4 bases from V and 2 bases from J, with 11 bases between. The CDR3 has 13 amino acids. The CDR3 DNA follows: TGCAGCGTTGCAGGGTACGCGCAAGAGACCCAGTACTTC. Its protein is CSVAGYAQETQYF.